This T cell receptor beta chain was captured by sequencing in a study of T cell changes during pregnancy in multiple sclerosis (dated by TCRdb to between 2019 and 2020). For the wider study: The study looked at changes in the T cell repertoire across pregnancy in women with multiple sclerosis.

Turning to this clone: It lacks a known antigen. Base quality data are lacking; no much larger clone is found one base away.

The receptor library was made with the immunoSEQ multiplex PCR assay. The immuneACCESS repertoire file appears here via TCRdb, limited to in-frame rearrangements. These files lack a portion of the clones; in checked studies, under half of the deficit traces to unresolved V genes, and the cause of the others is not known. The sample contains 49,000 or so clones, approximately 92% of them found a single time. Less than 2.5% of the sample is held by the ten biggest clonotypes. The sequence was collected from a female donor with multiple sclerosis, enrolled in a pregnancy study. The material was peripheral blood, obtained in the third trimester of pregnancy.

The CDR3 region reads CASSIAGGPSEQFF. The sequenced DNA is TGTGCCAGTAGTATAGCGGGAGGGCCCTCTGAGCAGTTCTTC. The chain uses TRBV19 and TRBJ2-1, and TRBD2 matches 8 of the central bases. CDR3 length: 14 amino acids, cysteine to phenylalanine. The read is trimmed to its CDR3 DNA, 42 bases read in frame from base 1. After removal of 1 base from V and 9 bases from J, the junction retains 5 bases not matched to a gene. Reading the germline V gene (reference sequence) gives CDR1 LNHDA and CDR2 SQIVND. Reference TRBV19 and TRBJ2-1 genes cover what lies past the CDR3, so the full variable domain is DGGITQSPKYLFRKEGQNVTLSCEQNLNHDAMYWYRQDPGQGLRLIYYSQIVNDFQKGDIAEGYSVSREKKESFPLTVTSAQKNPTAFYLCASSIAGGPSEQFFGPGTRLTVL.